The rows below give T cell receptor beta chains drawn from one sample of a study of blood T cells in healthy people across ages. MiXCR was run by TCRdb on the 5' RACE reads, yielding one entry per CDR3 protein. This table holds around 1,000,000 distinct CDR3 sequences, 20% to 25% found once. This sample also appeared in a second study, on T cells of mothers and their children.

The sample taken for sequencing was blood. The receptors were sampled from a girl aged 2-10 years in good health. Each CDR3 is given with its conserved first and last residue. Fields, in order: V gene, clone size, D gene, J gene, CDR3 protein, CDR3 DNA. A D gene is named only where the DNA matches it firmly. The listing skips clone size in some rows; elsewhere it reads once, few, many or a size class.

TRBV19	.	.	TRBJ1-1	CASSSLGGEAFF	TGTGCCAGTAGTTCCTTGGGGGGTGAAGCTTTCTTT
TRBV9	few	.	TRBJ1-3	CASGRDSGNTIYF	TGTGCCAGCGGACGGGACTCTGGAAACACCATATATTTT
TRBV28	.	.	TRBJ2-4	CASTSRGVAAKNIQYF	TGTGCCAGCACCTCCCGTGGGGTGGCGGCCAAAAACATTCAGTACTTC
TRBV9	many	.	TRBJ2-5	CASSGQYQETQYF	TGTGCCAGCAGCGGGCAGTACCAAGAGACCCAGTACTTC
TRBV2	few	.	TRBJ2-2	CASVAGPNTGELFF	TGTGCCAGCGTCGCGGGACCGAACACCGGGGAGCTGTTTTTT
TRBV28	few	TRBD1	TRBJ1-1	CASLGPGQVFF	TGTGCCAGCTTGGGACCGGGACAGGTCTTCTTT
TRBV20-1	.	.	TRBJ2-5	CSAGEGKETQYF	TGCAGTGCTGGGGAAGGAAAAGAGACCCAGTACTTC
TRBV4-2	few	.	TRBJ1-2	CASSRLPEGFGYTF	TGTGCCAGCAGCCGACTCCCAGAGGGTTTTGGCTACACCTTC
TRBV11-2	few	.	TRBJ2-5	CASSFRVGIGLTQYF	TGTGCCAGCAGCTTTCGTGTGGGCATAGGGTTGACCCAGTACTTC
TRBV29-1	once	.	TRBJ1-2	CSVVVARRGYTF	TGCAGCGTTGTGGTAGCGAGGCGCGGCTACACCTTC
TRBV28	few	TRBD1	TRBJ1-2	CASSSVGTGSQLIYGYTF	TGTGCCAGCAGTTCAGTTGGGACAGGGTCCCAATTAATCTATGGCTACACCTTC
TRBV6-1	few	TRBD2	TRBJ2-1	CVSIRTSGTEQFF	TGTGTCAGCATACGGACTAGCGGTACTGAGCAGTTCTTC
TRBV7-9	few	.	TRBJ2-6	CASSPSFVLTF	TGTGCCAGCAGCCCTAGCTTCGTCCTGACTTTC
TRBV12-3/TRBV12-4	few	TRBD1	TRBJ2-7	CASSLVGTDLSYEQYF	TGTGCCAGCAGTTTGGTAGGGACAGACCTTTCCTACGAGCAGTACTTC
TRBV20-1	.	TRBD1	TRBJ1-1	CSAREGDRAAFF	TGCAGTGCTAGAGAGGGAGACAGGGCAGCTTTCTTT
TRBV29-1	.	.	TRBJ2-7	CSVEVDTYEQYF	TGCAGCGTTGAGGTTGATACCTACGAGCAGTACTTC
TRBV3-1	few	TRBD2	TRBJ2-5	CASSQFLAGEETQYF	TGTGCCAGCAGCCAATTTCTAGCGGGAGAAGAGACCCAGTACTTC
TRBV6-5	.	.	TRBJ2-1	CASMGTSYNEQFF	TGTGCCAGCATGGGGACTTCCTACAATGAGCAGTTCTTC
TRBV6-5	.	.	TRBJ2-7	CASSYGGGFFYEQYF	TGTGCCAGCAGTTACGGTGGGGGGTTCTTCTACGAGCAGTACTTC
TRBV5-1	.	.	TRBJ1-2	CASSLVSGADYGYTF	TGCGCCAGCAGCTTGGTTTCCGGGGCTGACTATGGCTACACCTTC
TRBV20-1	.	.	TRBJ2-2	CSARAAFGVGAGELFF	TGCAGTGCTAGGGCCGCCTTTGGAGTTGGGGCCGGGGAGCTGTTTTTT
TRBV20-1	few	.	TRBJ2-1	CSADIPSSYNEQFF	TGCAGTGCTGATATCCCGAGCTCCTACAATGAGCAGTTCTTC
TRBV7-9	.	.	TRBJ2-5	CASSLAVGAVETQYF	TGTGCCAGCAGCTTAGCGGTAGGGGCTGTAGAGACCCAGTACTTC